These 2 T cell receptor beta chains came from one sample sequenced in a study of early T cells in non-severe SARS-CoV-2 infection. TCRdb called the 5' RACE reads again in MiXCR, with one record for every CDR3 protein. Of more than 65,000 distinct CDR3 sequences in the sample, more than 10% were seen once. The sample was whole blood. Every receptor here comes from an adult who was a healthcare worker with PCR-confirmed SARS-CoV-2 infection or an uninfected control (not recorded which).

This clonotype was counted ten times or more. This chain joins TRBV12-3 or TRBV12-4 and TRBJ2-7; 9 bases align to TRBD2. The junction had 6 bases not matched to a gene; V was cut back by 5 bases and J by 1 base. This CDR3 comprises 15 residues. The CDR3 DNA reads as TGTGCCAGCAGTCCTCCGACTAGCGGATCCTACGAGCAGTACTTC. Translation: CASSPPTSGSYEQYF.

The V call is TRBV7-9, the J call TRBJ1-1; maybe TRBD1 (6 bases). CDR3 length equals 16 residues. Germline-derived CDR1 and CDR2 are SEHNR and FQNEAQ (reference sequence). Deletions cut 0 bases from V and 4 bases from J, with 15 bases between. The CDR3, as DNA: TGTGCCAGCAGCTTAGCGCTAACGGGACAAGTCACTGAAGCTTTCTTT. Protein product: CASSLALTGQVTEAFF.